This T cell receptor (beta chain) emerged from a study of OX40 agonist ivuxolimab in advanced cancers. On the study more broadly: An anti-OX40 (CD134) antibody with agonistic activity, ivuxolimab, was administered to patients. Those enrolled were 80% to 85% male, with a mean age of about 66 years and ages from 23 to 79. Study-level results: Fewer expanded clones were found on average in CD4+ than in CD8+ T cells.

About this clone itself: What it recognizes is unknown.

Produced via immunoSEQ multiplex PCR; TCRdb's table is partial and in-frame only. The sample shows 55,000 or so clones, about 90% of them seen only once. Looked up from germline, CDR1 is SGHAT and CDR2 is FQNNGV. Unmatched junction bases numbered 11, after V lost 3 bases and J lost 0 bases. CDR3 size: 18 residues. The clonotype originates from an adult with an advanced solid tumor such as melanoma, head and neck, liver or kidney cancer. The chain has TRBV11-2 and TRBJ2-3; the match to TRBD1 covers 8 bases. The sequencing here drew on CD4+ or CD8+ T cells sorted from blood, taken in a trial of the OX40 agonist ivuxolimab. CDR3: CASSFGQGGAWSTDTQYF. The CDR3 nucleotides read TGTGCCAGCAGCTTCGGACAGGGCGGTGCGTGGAGCACAGATACGCAGTATTTT.